This T cell receptor (beta chain) was obtained from a study of blood T cell repertoires in COVID-19. Study details: The United States, Italy and Spain provided the acute and convalescent COVID-19 samples. PBMCs, B-cell-depleted T cells, or T cells were the source of the cDNA or gDNA that made up the material.

Authors' analysis steps: Amplified reference gene primers provided the basis for estimating nucleated cell counts. The data were produced by immunoSEQ multiplex PCR, yet TCRdb's version contains in-frame clones alone and is incomplete. V, J and clone size were drawn from that table, and D and trimming were deduced from the DNA. The data hold 130,000 to 150,000 clones, with more than 75% observed a single time. Germline V CDR1 and CDR2: MNHEY, SVGAGI. The CDR3 is 14 amino acids. As regards this clone: A junction boundary mismatches the germline segment, possibly from a read error.

The chain is built from TRBV6-5 and TRBJ2-2; a possible D gene is TRBD2 (6 bases). The material sequenced was peripheral blood. This TCR came from a man aged 55-75 years with active or convalescent COVID-19. Here the CDR3 reads CASSRGIGTGELFF. In DNA, the CDR3 is TGTGCGAGCAGCCGGGGGATAGGCACCGGGGAGCTGTTTTTT.